This T cell receptor beta chain was recorded in a study of T cell changes during pregnancy in multiple sclerosis. The protocol was immunoSEQ multiplex PCR, while the TCRdb copy is restricted to in-frame clones and leaves out a portion. This sample has about 74,000 clones, with approximately 91% found just once. This CDR3 has 13 residues. Germline CDR1 is GTSNPN and CDR2 is SVGIG (reference sequence). V was trimmed by 7 bases and J by 5 bases, leaving 18 bases between them. This clone was detected once. The chain couples TRBV30 to TRBJ2-7, with TRBD2 as a possible D gene (6 bases). Here the sequenced sample was peripheral blood, taken in the third trimester of pregnancy. The TCR originated in a female donor with multiple sclerosis, enrolled in a pregnancy study. The CDR3 DNA reads TGTGCCTTATCCCCGGGGGTTCGGAACGAGCAGTACTTC. Translating it yields CALSPGVRNEQYF.